Detailed here is one T cell receptor beta chain. The V and J ends lost 4 bases and 1 base, in that order; junction bases with no gene match: 2. CDR3 size: 14 residues. Looked up from germline, CDR1 is SGHAT and CDR2 is FQNNGV. The entry originates in a study of blood T cell repertoires in COVID-19. For the study at large: Samples came from the United States, Italy and Spain, spanning acute and convalescent COVID-19. From T cells, B-cell-depleted T cells, or PBMCs came the material, which was cDNA or gDNA.

The Seattle patients, enrolled during active infection, were followed longitudinally. As originally analysed: Quantification of nucleated cells was approximated via reference gene primer amplification. Clones were sequenced by immunoSEQ multiplex PCR, and TCRdb holds only the in-frame ones, with some missing. The D gene and trimming were derived from the DNA, and the V and J assignments and clone size from that table. The sample yields some 170,000 clones, more than 80% seen once. The gene calls are TRBV11-2 and TRBJ1-1; 8 bases line up with TRBD1. This sequence originates from a woman aged 55-69 years with COVID-19, enrolled during active disease. The sample was peripheral blood. The CDR3 nucleotides are TGTGCCAGCAGCTGGACAGGGCGGAACACTGAAGCTTTCTTT. Protein sequence: CASSWTGRNTEAFF.